This TCR beta chain was captured in a study of vaccination effects on CD4 cells after COVID-19. At the level of the study: Two-dose vaccination with either BNT162b2 or mRNA-1273 was given to the participants. Some 1.9 million PBMC per well were cultured with around 9.1 IU/ml IL-2 and 8 to 10 ug/ml peptides. Whole-study results and caveats: Clones of infection and vaccine origin contracted markedly late after vaccination.

Regarding this clone: Its matching antigen is unknown.

Cultured cells yielded isolated CD4+ T cells after nine to ten days. None of these healthy vaccinees had been infected with SARS-CoV-2 before vaccination. Some clones are missing from TCRdb's copy, which holds only in-frame ones; the method was immunoSEQ multiplex PCR. The sample shows 70,000 to 75,000 clones, approximately 77% of them seen only once. Trimming took 0 bases from V and 4 from J, leaving 13 bases between them. Germline CDR1 and CDR2: SGHAT and FQNNGV. CDR3 length: 16 amino acids. The V call is TRBV11-2, the J call TRBJ1-5; possibly TRBD1 for D (5 bases). The source was CD4+ T cells from PBMCs cultured without peptide, collected before COVID-19 vaccination. This sequence originates from a human donor who received a COVID-19 vaccine. The CDR3 loop is CASSLDPDTTNQPQHF. The CDR3 coding sequence is TGTGCCAGCAGCTTAGATCCGGACACGACGAATCAGCCCCAGCATTTT.